What follows are 6 T cell receptor beta chains derived from one specimen sequenced in a study of cytomegalovirus exposure and HLA in healthy donors. This PCR relied on a set of 60 Vbeta primers and 13 Jbeta primers. Here immunoSEQ multiplex PCR was the method, and the copy in TCRdb shows in-frame clones only, minus some. The repertoire includes about 93,000 clones, about four fifths of them detected once, and about 7.3% sits in the top ten. Sequenced material: PBMCs. All receptors come from a man aged 25 to 40 in good health and CMV-seronegative.

The count of this clone is one. V gene TRBV27 combines with J gene TRBJ1-5, with TRBD1 identical over 10 bases. Germline values: CDR1 MNHEY, CDR2 SMNVEV (reference sequence). The CDR3 runs to 15 residues. V gave up 6 bases and J gave up 5 bases; unmatched junction bases: 7. This chain's CDR3 is CASSLRQGAHQPQHF. In DNA, the CDR3 is TGTGCCAGCAGCCTTCGACAGGGGGCACATCAGCCCCAGCATTTT.

The chain couples TRBV7-9 to TRBJ1-2; D remains unclear. Germline CDR1 SEHNR, CDR2 FQNEAQ (reference sequence). This CDR3 has 14 amino acids. Trimming shortened V by 2 bases and J by 7 bases, and 14 bases separated the two germline ends. CDR3 nucleotide sequence: TGTGCCAGCAGCTTAAGCCAATCTGGGCCTGGCTACACCTTC. This codes for CASSLSQSGPGYTF.

V is TRBV30 and J is TRBJ1-2, with D possibly TRBD1 on 6 matching bases. V was trimmed by 0 bases and J by 1 base, leaving 9 bases between them. The germline V gene has CDR1 GTSNPN and CDR2 SVGIG (reference sequence). The CDR3 has 14 amino acids. For the CDR3, the DNA is TGTGCCTGGAGTGTACAGGGCCTTAACTATGGCTACACCTTC. The encoded protein is CAWSVQGLNYGYTF.

This sequence joins TRBV30 and TRBJ2-3; 7 nucleotides align to TRBD2. After removal of 5 bases from V and 1 base from J, the junction contained 12 bases not matched to a gene. Germline V gives CDR1 GTSNPN, CDR2 SVGIG (reference sequence). The length of the CDR3 is 16 residues. The chain's CDR3 is CAWEPRGRGGTDTQYF. In DNA, the CDR3 is TGTGCCTGGGAACCGCGGGGGAGAGGGGGCACAGATACGCAGTATTTT.

The CDR3 is CASSPQTGREQYF. The CDR3 DNA sequence: TGCGCCAGCAGCCCGCAGACAGGGAGGGAGCAGTACTTC. The rearrangement links TRBV4-1 to TRBJ2-7; weak D call: TRBD1 (7 bases). Trimming shortened V by 4 bases and J by 7 bases, and 14 bases separated the two germline ends. CDR1 and CDR2 (germline): MGHRA, YSYEKL. This CDR3 spans 13 amino acids.

The chain joins TRBV15 to TRBJ2-3; 7 bases fit TRBD2. Trimming cost V 5 bases and J 0 bases; bases outside gene matches: 5. From germline, CDR1 is LNHNV and CDR2 YYDKDF (reference sequence). The CDR3 runs 15 residues. The CDR3 region is CATSSRGDSTDTQYF. The CDR3 nucleotides are TGTGCCACCAGCTCCCGGGGGGACAGCACAGATACGCAGTATTTT.